This TCR beta chain was documented in a study of T cells after yellow fever vaccination. Study-level information: Fractions of low cell number were prepared using SMART-Seq v4 Ultra Low Input.

The TCR cDNA carried a universal primer site and UMIs from 5'RACE template switching. TCRdb reprocessed the 5' RACE reads with MiXCR, giving one entry per CDR3 protein. The data contain some 110,000 distinct CDR3 sequences, about 7% of them singletons. This clonotype was counted at least ten times. Its antigen is not identified. The CDR3 is made up of 13 amino acids. With V trimmed by 10 bases and J by 6 bases, 10 bases remained unmatched. Germline V gives CDR1 MNHNY, CDR2 SVGAGI (reference sequence). Study results and limitations: Weaker in magnitude, the secondary response showed a faster peak on day 5 versus 15.

The sequences come from CD4+ T cells sorted from PBMCs, collected more than 35 days after the first yellow fever vaccination. The chain carries TRBV6-6 and TRBJ1-2; 8 nucleotides align to TRBD1. The clonotype comes from a man between 18 and 29 years old who received the YFV17D yellow fever vaccine. The CDR3: CATPDRVPHGYTF. CDR3 coding DNA: TGTGCCACCCCGGACAGGGTCCCTCATGGCTACACCTTC.